A selection of T cell receptor beta chains follows, all from one sample in a study of blood T cell repertoires in COVID-19. TCRdb's copy holds only in-frame clones and misses some; the assay was immunoSEQ multiplex PCR. The table includes 300,000 to 450,000 clones, around nine tenths detected once. Input material: peripheral blood. These receptors originate from a human donor in a cohort sampled during active COVID-19. The CDR3 runs from the conserved cysteine through the conserved F or W. Fields, in order: clone size, V gene, D gene, CDR3 length, J gene, CDR3 protein, CDR3 DNA. D genes are given only for firm matches. Part of the rows lack a size; the others show once, few, many or a class for expanded clones.

NA	TRBV9	NA	15	TRBJ1-1	CASSAGRGKSTEAFF	TGTGCCAGCAGCGCGGGGAGGGGGAAGTCCACTGAAGCTTTCTTT
once	TRBV15	NA	17	TRBJ2-7	CATSRGGAGPGIHEQYF	TGTGCCACCAGCAGGGGGGGGGCTGGCCCTGGGATCCACGAGCAGTACTTC
NA	TRBV11-2	TRBD1	14	TRBJ1-6	CASSSTGGNSPLHF	TGTGCCAGCAGCTCGACAGGGGGTAATTCACCCCTCCACTTT
NA	TRBV15	NA	13	TRBJ1-2	CATSGGNYYGYTF	TGTGCCACCAGCGGGGGGAATTACTATGGCTACACCTTC
NA	TRBV6-5	TRBD2	14	TRBJ2-7	CASKSAGGGFEQYF	TGTGCCAGCAAGTCAGCGGGGGGGGGTTTCGAGCAGTACTTC
NA	TRBV11-3	NA	13	TRBJ2-7	CASSRGQPYEQYF	TGTGCCAGCAGCCGCGGACAGCCCTACGAGCAGTACTTC
NA	TRBV9	TRBD1	15	TRBJ2-7	CASSATGTSSYEQYF	TGTGCCAGCAGCGCGACAGGGACCTCCTCCTACGAGCAGTACTTC
NA	TRBV18	NA	13	TRBJ1-5	CASSSGGNQPQHF	TGTGCCAGCTCATCCGGGGGAAATCAGCCCCAGCATTTT
once	TRBV6-1	NA	14	TRBJ1-5	CASSEVTPNQPQHF	TGTGCCAGCAGTGAAGTCACACCTAATCAGCCCCAGCATTTT
few	TRBV10-1	TRBD1	18	TRBJ1-5	CASSAGQGISYSNQPQHF	TGCGCCAGCAGCGCGGGACAGGGCATTTCCTATAGCAATCAGCCCCAGCATTTT
NA	TRBV5-1	NA	13	TRBJ1-1	CASRIGENTEAFF	TGCGCCAGCAGAATAGGGGAGAACACTGAAGCTTTCTTT
NA	TRBV6-5	NA	13	TRBJ1-5	CASRGAFNQPQHF	TGTGCCAGCAGGGGGGCCTTCAATCAGCCCCAGCATTTT
NA	TRBV7-3	TRBD1	16	TRBJ1-2	CASSYRGDPARYGYTF	TGTGCCAGCAGCTACAGGGGTGACCCGGCCCGTTATGGCTACACCTTC
NA	TRBV19	TRBD1	15	TRBJ1-2	CASSNKGGINYGYTF	TGTGCCAGTAGTAATAAAGGGGGCATCAACTATGGCTACACCTTC
NA	TRBV28	TRBD1	17	TRBJ2-1	CASSSNNRDRVTNEQFF	TGTGCCAGCAGTTCAAACAACCGGGACAGGGTAACGAATGAGCAGTTCTTC
NA	TRBV24-1	NA	13	TRBJ2-1	CATSMTHTGEQFF	TGTGCCACCAGTATGACACACACCGGTGAGCAGTTCTTC
many	TRBV6-5	TRBD2	15	TRBJ2-7	CASRILAASSYEQYF	TGTGCCAGCAGAATACTAGCGGCCAGCTCCTACGAGCAGTACTTC
few	TRBV4-2	NA	14	TRBJ1-3	CASSPAGPGNTIYF	TGTGCCAGCAGCCCCGCGGGCCCTGGAAACACCATATATTTT
once	TRBV25-1	TRBD2	15	TRBJ2-1	CASSAASGAYNEQFF	TGTGCCAGCAGTGCCGCTAGCGGGGCCTACAATGAGCAGTTCTTC
NA	TRBV4-1	NA	15	TRBJ1-3	CASSQDDLSMKPIYF	TGCGCCAGCAGCCAAGACGATCTCTCCATGAAGCCCATATATTTT
NA	TRBV19	TRBD1	16	TRBJ1-1	CASSKRQGALNTEAFF	TGTGCCAGTAGTAAGAGACAGGGGGCACTGAACACTGAAGCTTTCTTT
NA	TRBV7-9	TRBD1	16	TRBJ2-5	CASSPRQGYTWETQYF	TGTGCCAGCAGCCCCAGACAGGGCTATACGTGGGAGACCCAGTACTTC
NA	TRBV9	TRBD2	15	TRBJ2-1	CASSVTSGEYNEQFF	TGTGCCAGCAGTGTTACTAGCGGAGAGTACAATGAGCAGTTCTTC
once	TRBV5-5	NA	15	TRBJ1-4	CASSLGDRINEKLFF	TGTGCCAGCAGCCTGGGCGACAGGATTAATGAAAAACTGTTTTTT
NA	TRBV9	NA	16	TRBJ1-2	CASSVGGGESSYGYTF	TGTGCCAGCAGCGTAGGAGGAGGGGAGTCGAGCTATGGCTACACCTTC
NA	TRBV2	NA	15	TRBJ1-1	CASSPPQGRRTEAFF	TGTGCCAGCAGTCCCCCACAGGGAAGGAGAACTGAAGCTTTCTTT
NA	TRBV5-4	NA	14	TRBJ2-3	CASSPGRGTDTQYF	TGTGCCAGCAGCCCCGGGCGGGGCACAGATACGCAGTATTTT
once	TRBV7-9	NA	16	TRBJ2-7	CASSFVVGPEGGEQYF	TGTGCCAGCAGCTTCGTTGTGGGCCCCGAGGGTGGCGAGCAGTACTTC
NA	TRBV6-5	NA	12	TRBJ2-7	CATPRGYYEQYF	TGTGCCACCCCGCGGGGCTACTACGAGCAGTACTTC
NA	TRBV7-3	TRBD1	21	TRBJ2-7	CASSLYPPPIGTGKFPYEQYF	TGTGCCAGCAGCCTATATCCCCCACCAATTGGGACAGGTAAATTCCCCTACGAGCAGTACTTC
NA	TRBV11-3	TRBD2	16	TRBJ2-3	CASSLGRTSHTDTQYF	TGTGCCAGCAGCTTAGGGAGGACTAGCCATACAGATACGCAGTATTTT
NA	TRBV11-2	NA	14	TRBJ2-5	CASRPIGRGETQYF	TGTGCCAGCCGACCAATCGGAAGGGGGGAGACCCAGTACTTC
NA	TRBV15	TRBD2	17	TRBJ2-7	CATSRDGSSGTYYEQYF	TGTGCCACCAGCAGAGATGGGTCTAGCGGGACATACTACGAGCAGTACTTC
once	TRBV27	TRBD2	15	TRBJ2-7	CASSPGTSGRYEQYF	TGTGCCAGCAGCCCAGGGACTAGCGGCCGCTACGAGCAGTACTTC
NA	TRBV25-1	NA	17	TRBJ2-6	CASSHTILRSGANVLTF	TGTGCCAGCAGCCACACGATACTACGCTCTGGGGCCAACGTCCTGACTTTC
NA	TRBV6-1	NA	15	TRBJ1-3	CASSEASGGGDTIYF	TGTGCCAGCAGTGAAGCCTCGGGTGGGGGGGACACCATATATTTT
NA	TRBV19	TRBD2	19	TRBJ2-1	CASRQTSGRVRSSRDEQFF	TGTGCCAGTAGGCAGACTAGCGGGAGGGTCCGTTCATCAAGGGATGAGCAGTTCTTC
NA	TRBV15	NA	16	TRBJ2-1	CATSSLQGVKYNEQFF	TGTGCCACCAGCAGCTTACAGGGCGTTAAGTACAATGAGCAGTTCTTC
once	TRBV6-1	TRBD1	14	TRBJ2-3	CASSEGTGLDTQYF	TGTGCCAGCAGTGAAGGGACAGGGTTGGATACGCAGTATTTT
NA	TRBV6-5	NA	13	TRBJ2-7	CASRGDSYGEQYF	TGTGCCAGCAGAGGGGACTCCTACGGGGAGCAGTACTTC
NA	TRBV19	TRBD1	15	TRBJ1-2	CASSLPTGVLSGYTF	TGTGCCAGTAGTCTTCCGACAGGGGTGTTGAGTGGCTACACCTTC
NA	TRBV4-2	NA	16	TRBJ2-3	CASSQEVGASTDTQYF	TGTGCCAGCAGCCAAGAAGTTGGGGCTAGCACAGATACGCAGTATTTT
NA	TRBV7-9	NA	15	TRBJ1-1	CASSVRRGRADEAFF	TGTGCCAGCAGCGTCCGAAGGGGAAGGGCCGATGAAGCTTTCTTT
once	TRBV28	TRBD1	18	TRBJ1-2	CASSPPLGTGPLNYGYTF	TGTGCCAGCAGTCCGCCCCTCGGGACAGGGCCCCTTAACTATGGCTACACCTTC
NA	TRBV2	TRBD1	14	TRBJ1-4	CASDRGQNEIGLFF	TGTGCCAGCGACAGGGGCCAGAATGAAATCGGACTGTTTTTT
NA	TRBV3-1/TRBV3-2	TRBD2	17	TRBJ2-1	CASSRSLAGGPPNEQFF	TGTGCCAGCAGCCGATCACTAGCGGGGGGGCCACCAAATGAGCAGTTCTTC
NA	TRBV15	NA	12	TRBJ2-2	CATSTGAGELFF	TGTGCCACCTCCACGGGGGCCGGGGAGCTGTTTTTT
NA	TRBV19	NA	15	TRBJ1-4	CASSLTGLSNEKLFF	TGTGCCAGTAGTCTTACAGGCCTTTCAAATGAAAAACTGTTTTTT